Sequencing of this T cell receptor (beta chain) was carried out in a study of cytomegalovirus exposure and HLA in healthy donors. This clone was found once. With 1 base removed from V and 5 bases from J, the gap between germline ends came to 15 bases. This CDR3 has 15 residues. The germline V gene encodes CDR1 SGHRS and CDR2 YFSETQ. The PCR was carried out with 60 Vbeta primers and 13 Jbeta primers. TCRdb keeps only in-frame clones here, not all; method: immunoSEQ multiplex PCR. The table includes about 230,000 clones, just under 80% detected once. The receptor was isolated from a boy younger than 18 in good health and CMV-seronegative. Source material: PBMCs. This chain uses TRBV5-1 with TRBJ2-5, with a possible D match to TRBD1 (5 bases). CDR3: CASSLSRGAKETQYF. The CDR3, as DNA: TGCGCCAGCAGCTTGTCAAGGGGCGCAAAGGAGACCCAGTACTTC.